The 9 T cell receptor beta chains below all came from one sample that was sequenced in a study of T cells in Graves' hyperthyroidism and ophthalmopathy. What was amplified from RNA transcripts were TCR beta CDR3 regions. A set of HTBI primers served as the primers for a first-round RT-PCR of the TCR CDR3. TCRdb used MiXCR to reprocess the multiplex PCR reads, holding one entry per CDR3 protein. Among some 550,000 distinct CDR3 sequences, less than 25% were seen once, and the ten largest hold more than 20%. Sequencing was done on a sample of blood. Every receptor here comes from a man between 18 and 35 years old with Graves' hyperthyroidism.

This clonotype was observed many times. The chain couples TRBV4-2 to TRBJ1-3; perhaps TRBD1 as D (6 bases). V shed 4 bases and J shed 0 bases, with 25 bases lying between them. Per germline, CDR1 LGHNA and CDR2 YNFKEQ. The CDR3 consists of 20 residues. CDR3 residues: CASSRKWFPDRPSSGNTIYF. As DNA, the CDR3 is TGTGCCAGCAGCCGCAAGTGGTTTCCGGACAGACCGAGCTCTGGAAACACCATATATTTT.

The chain uses TRBV4-1 and TRBJ2-4; D not resolved. This CDR3 is built from 14 residues. With 3 bases removed from V and 5 bases from J, the gap between germline ends came to 11 bases. Germline V gene data show CDR1 as MGHRA and CDR2 as YSYEKL. The CDR3 coding sequence is TGCGCCAGCAGCCATCGAATACTCCAAAACATTCAGTACTTC. It encodes CASSHRILQNIQYF.

This clonotype was counted between two and nine times. The V and J genes are TRBV2 and TRBJ2-5; 7 bases line up with TRBD1. Germline loops: CDR1 SNHLY, CDR2 FYNNEI. Germline trimming cut 1 base from V and 4 bases from J; bases unmatched to any gene: 3. CDR3 length equals 14 residues. The CDR3 DNA reads TGTGCCAGCAGTGAAGGCAGGGGGACAGAGACCCAGTACTTC. Amino acid sequence: CASSEGRGTETQYF.

The rearrangement links TRBV27 to TRBJ2-7, with TRBD2 matching 13 bases. This CDR3 has 18 amino acids. V was pared by 6 bases and J by 2 bases, with 13 bases of the junction left unmatched. Germline V gene data show CDR1 as MNHEY and CDR2 as SMNVEV (reference sequence). The CDR3 here is CASRLAAGTSGAAYEQYF. Written as DNA, the CDR3 is TGTGCCAGCAGACTGGCCGCCGGGACTAGCGGGGCCGCCTACGAGCAGTACTTC.

This clonotype was seen at least ten times. This rearrangement joins TRBV20-1 to TRBJ1-2; D not resolved. V was pared by 6 bases and J by 8 bases, with 7 bases between. The germline V gene encodes CDR1 DFQATT and CDR2 SNEGSKA (reference sequence). This CDR3 region has 9 residues. The CDR3 DNA reads as TGCAGTGCCAGCCCAGGCTACACCTTC. It specifies CSASPGYTF.

This sequence joins TRBV5-1 and TRBJ2-5, with 8 bases aligning to TRBD1. The CDR3 extends over 14 amino acids. Germline trimming cut 3 bases from V and 0 bases from J; bases unmatched to any gene: 1. Germline values: CDR1 SGHRS, CDR2 YFSETQ. This chain's CDR3 is CASSWTGYQETQYF. CDR3 nucleotide sequence: TGCGCCAGCAGCTGGACAGGGTACCAAGAGACCCAGTACTTC.

V and J are TRBV6-1 and TRBJ1-1; D possibly corresponds to TRBD1 (6 bases). The ends were cut back, 8 bases at V and 4 bases at J, with 17 bases in the middle. In germline, CDR1 is MNHNS, CDR2 SASEGT. The CDR3 runs to 14 residues. The CDR3 DNA reads TGTGCCAGCCAAAGAGAACAGGGAGCCACTGAAGCTTTCTTT. Translating gives CASQREQGATEAFF.

This clonotype was seen repeatedly, ten times or more. V and J are TRBV5-6 and TRBJ1-2, with 7 bases lining up with TRBD1. Germline loops: CDR1 SGHDT, CDR2 YYEEEE. The CDR3 extends over 14 amino acids. Germline trimming cut 4 bases from V and 4 bases from J; bases unmatched to any gene: 7. The CDR3 nucleotides read TGTGCCAGCAGCCTCGCGACAGGGAGCTATGGCTACACCTTC. Residues: CASSLATGSYGYTF.

To note about this clonotype: This may come from a read error, since a much larger clone is one base off. This chain links TRBV7-8 with TRBJ2-5; weak D call: TRBD1 (6 bases). There are 14 residues in the CDR3. Germline-derived CDR1 and CDR2 are SGHVS and FQNEAQ. The CDR3 nucleotides are TGTGCCAGCAGCCATCCTACAGGGATGGAGACCAAGTACTTC. As protein: CASSHPTGMETKYF.